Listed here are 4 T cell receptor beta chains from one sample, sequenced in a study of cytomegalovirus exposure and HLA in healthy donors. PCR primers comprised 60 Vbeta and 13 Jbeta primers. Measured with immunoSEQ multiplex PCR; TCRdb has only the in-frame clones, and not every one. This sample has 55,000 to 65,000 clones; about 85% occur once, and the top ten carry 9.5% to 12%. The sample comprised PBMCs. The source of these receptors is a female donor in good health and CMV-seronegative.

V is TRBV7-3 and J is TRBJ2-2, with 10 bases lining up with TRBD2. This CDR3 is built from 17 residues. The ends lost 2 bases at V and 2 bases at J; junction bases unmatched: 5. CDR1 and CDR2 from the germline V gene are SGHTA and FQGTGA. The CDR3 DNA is TGTGCCAGCAGCTTAGAACTAGCGGGGATTAACACCGGGGAGCTGTTTTTT. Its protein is CASSLELAGINTGELFF.

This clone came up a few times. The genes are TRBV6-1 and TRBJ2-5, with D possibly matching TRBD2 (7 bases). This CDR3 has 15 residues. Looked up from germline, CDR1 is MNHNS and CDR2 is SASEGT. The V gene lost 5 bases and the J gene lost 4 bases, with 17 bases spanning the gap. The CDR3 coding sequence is TGTGCCAGCAGTCCCCGGGGGGCAGCGTCAGAGACCCAGTACTTC. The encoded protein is CASSPRGAASETQYF.

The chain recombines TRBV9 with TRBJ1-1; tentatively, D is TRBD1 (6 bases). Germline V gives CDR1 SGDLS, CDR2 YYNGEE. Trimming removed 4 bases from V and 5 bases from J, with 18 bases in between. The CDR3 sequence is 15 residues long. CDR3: CASSLGGGRETEAFF. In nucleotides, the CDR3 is TGTGCCAGCAGCTTAGGGGGGGGGAGGGAGACTGAAGCTTTCTTT.

Here the CDR3 DNA reads TGTGCCAGCAGTTTACTGATCTCGGCGGGAGGGGAAGATACGCAGTATTTT. Protein sequence: CASSLLISAGGEDTQYF. This rearrangement joins TRBV28 to TRBJ2-3; TRBD2 matches at 9 bases. Germline CDR1 and CDR2: MDHEN and SYDVKM. The CDR3 has 17 residues. Unmatched junction bases numbered 11, after V lost 2 bases and J lost 5 bases.